The 30 T cell receptor beta chains in this list originate from one sample, sequenced in a study of T cell clusters in autoimmune cytopenias. One tube held mixed TRB-A and TRB-B primer pools for touch-down PCR. TCRdb reprocessed the multiplex PCR reads; each CDR3 protein has one entry and no DNA is given. Recorded for this sample: 1,500 to 2,500 distinct CDR3 sequences. TRB was amplified from about 270 ng of peripheral blood genomic DNA per sample. The data were also submitted as part of a second study, on T cell repertoires in aging, cancer and after chemotherapy.

The sequencing sample was made of peripheral blood. The receptors stem from a human donor in good health.

V usage is TRBV6-6 and J usage is TRBJ2-7; the D call of TRBD1 rests on TCRdb alone, since no DNA is present to check it. The CDR3 is made up of 14 amino acids. Looked up from germline, CDR1 is MNHNY and CDR2 is SVGAGI (reference sequence). CDR3 sequence reads: CASSYSRTGGEQYF.

This clonotype is identified as medium-sized from frequency. The rearrangement joins TRBV15 to TRBJ1-4; with no DNA, the TCRdb D assignment of TRBD1 cannot be verified. Germline V CDR1 and CDR2: LNHNV, YYDKDF (reference sequence). The CDR3 totals 17 residues. CDR3 residues: CATSRDKDRATNEKLFF.

This rearrangement joins TRBV5-1 to TRBJ1-5. The CDR3 runs 15 residues. Germline lookup yields CDR1 SGHRS and CDR2 YFSETQ. CDR3 sequence reads: CASSLTTGSNQPQHF. Full variable domain (missing parts from reference TRBV5-1 and TRBJ1-5): KAGVTQTPRYLIKTRGQQVTLSCSPISGHRSVSWYQQTPGQGLQFLFEYFSETQRNKGNFPGRFSGRQFSNSRSEMNVSTLELGDSALYLCASSLTTGSNQPQHFGDGTRLSIL.

Considering frequency, this clonotype is large. The CDR3 here is CASTDNSYNEQFF. The chain links TRBV6-1 to TRBJ2-1. The CDR3 length is 13 residues. Germline loops: CDR1 MNHNS, CDR2 SASEGT.

The chain recombines TRBV20-1 with TRBJ2-3; TCRdb's D call, TRBD2, is unchecked because there is no DNA. In germline, CDR1 is DFQATT, CDR2 SNEGSKA (reference sequence). The CDR3 has 15 amino acids. The CDR3 here is CSARRGGAGTDTQYF.

This clonotype is called large based on its frequency. V usage is TRBV29-1 and J usage is TRBJ2-3; TCRdb's assignment of TRBD1 cannot be checked, as there is no DNA. Germline V lookup: CDR1 SQVTM, CDR2 ANQGSEA. The CDR3 is 11 residues long. CDR3: CSTSQGDTQYF.

Frequency places this clonotype as medium-sized. The V and J genes are TRBV12-3 or TRBV12-4 and TRBJ2-1; TCRdb designates TRBD1, a call that cannot be tested without DNA. The CDR3 covers 19 residues. The CDR3 reads CASSFRPQFSPAHLNEQFF.

V gene TRBV24-1 combines with J gene TRBJ2-3. This CDR3 is 13 amino acids long. Germline V gene sequence: CDR1 KGHDR, CDR2 SFDVKD. CDR3 sequence reads: CATSVEGADTQYF.

By frequency, this clonotype is medium-sized. The chain combines TRBV4-2 with TRBJ1-4; there is no DNA to check the TCRdb D call of TRBD1. Per the germline V gene, CDR1 is LGHNA and CDR2 is YNFKEQ. This CDR3 has 14 residues. CDR3 loop: CASSLGQSHEKLFF.

Judged by frequency, this clonotype is large. The V and J genes are TRBV6-1 and TRBJ2-3; no DNA is available, so the TRBD2 call from TCRdb remains unchecked. Germline V gene lookup returns CDR1 MNHNS and CDR2 SASEGT. The CDR3 spans 15 residues. The CDR3 is CASSGLAGGPDTQYF.

This clonotype is medium-sized (0.01 to 0.1%) by frequency. The chain has TRBV5-4 and TRBJ2-2; TCRdb's D gene call, TRBD1, goes unchecked for lack of DNA. The CDR3 sequence is 16 residues long. Germline assignment: CDR1 SGHNT and CDR2 YYREEE (reference sequence). The CDR3 protein is CASSFGRGINTGELFF. Supplemented by reference TRBV5-4 and TRBJ2-2, the full variable domain reads ETGVTQSPTHLIKTRGQQVTLRCSSQSGHNTVSWYQQALGQGPQFIFQYYREEENGRGNFPPRFSGLQFPNYSSELNVNALELDDSALYLCASSFGRGINTGELFFGEGSRLTVL.

J is TRBJ1-4 and V is TRBV7-9; TCRdb gives TRBD1 as the D gene, but with no DNA this cannot be confirmed. Germline V gene lookup returns CDR1 SEHNR and CDR2 FQNEAQ (reference sequence). The CDR3 runs 18 residues. CDR3 region: CASSHPLRGIATNEKLFF.

V and J are TRBV7-3 and TRBJ2-1; TCRdb picks TRBD2, but there is no DNA to check that call. The CDR3 contains 16 residues. Germline loops: CDR1 SGHTA, CDR2 FQGTGA. The CDR3: CASSPPGLAGSNEQFF. Full variable domain (outside the CDR3, taken from reference TRBV7-3 and TRBJ2-1): GAGVSQTPSNKVTEKGKYVELRCDPISGHTALYWYRQSLGQGPEFLIYFQGTGAADDSGLPNDRFFAVRPEGSVSTLKIQRTERGDSAVYLCASSPPGLAGSNEQFFGPGTRLTVL.

The rearrangement links TRBV11-1 to TRBJ1-2; there is no DNA to check the TCRdb D call of TRBD1. The germline CDR1 and CDR2 sequences are SGHAT and FQDESV (reference sequence). This CDR3 spans 13 amino acids. CDR3 loop: CASSLDRGNGYTF.

Its frequency marks this clonotype as large. The gene calls are TRBV29-1 and TRBJ2-1; TCRdb picks TRBD2, but there is no DNA to check that call. From germline, CDR1 is SQVTM and CDR2 ANQGSEA. The CDR3 is made up of 13 amino acids. The CDR3 protein is CSVEEGPSNEQFF.

This clonotype ranks as medium-sized in terms of frequency. The J gene is TRBJ1-5, the V gene TRBV7-2. This CDR3 contains 15 residues. CDR1 is SGHTA and CDR2 is FQGNSA in the germline V gene. CDR3 amino acids: CASSPTDPSNQPQHF.

Its frequency marks this clonotype as large (0.1 to 1%). The chain uses TRBV19 and TRBJ2-7; no DNA is available, so the TRBD1 call from TCRdb remains unchecked. The CDR3 loop spans 15 amino acids. CDR1 is LNHDA and CDR2 is SQIVND in the germline V gene (reference sequence). CDR3 region: CASSITGESAYEQYF. Looking up the rest from reference TRBV19 and TRBJ2-7 gives the full variable domain: DGGITQSPKYLFRKEGQNVTLSCEQNLNHDAMYWYRQDPGQGLRLIYYSQIVNDFQKGDIAEGYSVSREKKESFPLTVTSAQKNPTAFYLCASSITGESAYEQYFGPGTRLTVT.

V gene TRBV20-1 combines with J gene TRBJ2-1; the D call from TCRdb, TRBD1, cannot be confirmed without DNA. Germline V CDR1 and CDR2: DFQATT, SNEGSKA (reference sequence). This CDR3 contains 15 residues. CDR3 in amino acids: CSATPGTGVYNEQFF.

This clonotype counts as medium-sized by frequency. This chain links TRBV6-5 with TRBJ2-4; TCRdb's D gene call, TRBD2, goes unchecked for lack of DNA. Germline lookup yields CDR1 MNHEY and CDR2 SVGAGI. The CDR3 consists of 13 residues. The CDR3 protein is CASSPTVPDIQYF.

This clonotype is classed as medium-sized by frequency. The gene calls are TRBV7-2 and TRBJ2-2; TCRdb indicates TRBD1, and absent DNA this call remains unverified. Germline V gene lookup returns CDR1 SGHTA and CDR2 FQGNSA. This CDR3 is built from 15 residues. CDR3: CASSRGQQNTGELFF.

By frequency, this clonotype is medium-sized. This chain links TRBV19 with TRBJ1-1; no DNA is available, so the TRBD1 call from TCRdb remains unchecked. This CDR3 is 14 amino acids long. The germline V gene has CDR1 LNHDA and CDR2 SQIVND (reference sequence). The CDR3 reads CASSPLLGGVEAFF.

This clonotype is classed as medium-sized by frequency. The chain joins TRBV19 to TRBJ1-1; TCRdb's assignment of TRBD1 cannot be checked, as there is no DNA. CDR3 length: 15 amino acids. CDR1 and CDR2 from the germline V gene are LNHDA and SQIVND (reference sequence). This CDR3 is CASTPPGQGYTEAFF.

Its frequency marks this clonotype as medium-sized. This chain joins TRBV5-4 and TRBJ2-3; absent DNA, TCRdb's TRBD1 call cannot be checked. CDR3 length: 15 residues. CDR1 and CDR2 from the germline V gene are SGHNT and YYREEE (reference sequence). The CDR3 sequence: CASSSRDKGSPTQYF.

Judged by frequency, this clonotype is medium-sized (0.01 to 0.1%). The CDR3 reads CASSFGTSTEAFF. V gene TRBV5-4 combines with J gene TRBJ1-1. Germline V gene data show CDR1 as SGHNT and CDR2 as YYREEE (reference sequence). This CDR3 has 13 amino acids. Full variable domain (missing parts from reference TRBV5-4 and TRBJ1-1): ETGVTQSPTHLIKTRGQQVTLRCSSQSGHNTVSWYQQALGQGPQFIFQYYREEENGRGNFPPRFSGLQFPNYSSELNVNALELDDSALYLCASSFGTSTEAFFGQGTRLTVV.

Judged by frequency, this clonotype is medium-sized (0.01 to 0.1%). The chain uses TRBV6-5 and TRBJ2-2; as DNA is missing, the TRBD1 call by TCRdb cannot be tested. Germline CDR1 MNHEY, CDR2 SVGAGI. The CDR3 sequence is 14 residues long. Here the CDR3 reads CAIRGQGLTGELFF.

This clonotype is deemed large by its frequency. V and J are TRBV29-1 and TRBJ1-1. The CDR3 extends over 12 amino acids. CDR1 and CDR2 from the germline V gene are SQVTM and ANQGSEA. The CDR3 region is CSVELGNTEAFF.

This clonotype is classed as medium-sized by frequency. The V call is TRBV7-2, the J call TRBJ2-5. The germline CDR1 and CDR2 sequences are SGHTA and FQGNSA. The CDR3 runs 12 residues. The CDR3 spells CASRLPSETQYF.

The V call is TRBV12-3 or TRBV12-4, the J call TRBJ1-2; TCRdb picks TRBD1, but there is no DNA to check that call. This CDR3 comprises 13 residues. CDR3 loop: CASSFGTGSGYTF.

V gene TRBV9 combines with J gene TRBJ1-1; TCRdb's D gene call, TRBD1, goes unchecked for lack of DNA. Germline V lookup: CDR1 SGDLS, CDR2 YYNGEE. The length of the CDR3 is 16 residues. The CDR3 protein is CASSSSGRGANTEAFF.

This clonotype ranks as medium-sized in terms of frequency. The chain is built from TRBV6-5 and TRBJ1-5; the TRBD1 assignment by TCRdb is unverifiable without DNA. The length of the CDR3 is 13 residues. From germline, CDR1 is MNHEY and CDR2 SVGAGI. This CDR3 reads CASSYTGDQPQHF.